Listed below are T cell receptor beta chains from one sample, sequenced in a study of blood T cell repertoires in COVID-19. Generated by immunoSEQ multiplex PCR, the TCRdb table keeps only in-frame clones and is missing some. The table has over 300,000 clones, about 83% seen once; the top ten hold roughly 1.2%. Sequencing was done on a sample of peripheral blood. The source of these receptors is a woman aged 45 to 65 with acute or convalescent COVID-19. Both conserved end residues are part of each CDR3. A D gene is named only where the DNA matches it firmly. Clone size is shown for a subset of rows, as once, few, many or a class of expanded clone.

D,size,J,V,CDR3,DNA
TRBD2,-,TRBJ2-5,TRBV2,CASSANRLAGVGNRETQYF,TGTGCCAGCAGCGCGAACCGACTAGCGGGAGTGGGAAATCGGGAGACCCAGTACTTC
-,-,TRBJ1-2,TRBV3-1/TRBV3-2,CASSQGYAGNYGYTF,TGTGCCAGCAGCCAAGGGTATGCGGGTAACTATGGCTACACCTTC
-,-,TRBJ2-1,TRBV4-1,CASSGQVNEQFF,TGCGCCAGCAGCGGCCAGGTGAACGAGCAGTTCTTC
-,-,TRBJ1-4,TRBV6-5,CASSSSDFDEKLFF,TGTGCCAGCAGTAGCAGCGATTTCGATGAAAAACTGTTTTTT
-,-,TRBJ2-4,TRBV24-1,CATSDPRGSADKNIQYF,TGTGCCACCAGTGACCCAAGGGGGTCGGCGGACAAAAACATTCAGTACTTC
-,-,TRBJ1-1,TRBV10-1,CASSEGSPTEAFF,TGCGCCAGCAGTGAGGGGAGCCCCACTGAAGCTTTCTTT
TRBD1,-,TRBJ2-1,TRBV7-2,CASSLVGGGQFF,TGTGCCAGCAGCTTAGTAGGGGGCGGGCAGTTCTTC
TRBD1,-,TRBJ1-2,TRBV6-5,CASTLGQGAYYGYTF,TGTGCCAGCACCTTGGGCCAGGGGGCTTACTATGGCTACACCTTC
-,once,TRBJ1-2,TRBV27,CASSLWAGYGYTF,TGTGCCAGCAGTTTATGGGCGGGCTATGGCTACACCTTC
TRBD1,-,TRBJ1-1,TRBV12-3/TRBV12-4,CASKGDRNTEAFF,TGTGCCAGCAAGGGGGACAGAAACACTGAAGCTTTCTTT
TRBD1,-,TRBJ1-2,TRBV3-1/TRBV3-2,CASSTTGTAALTF,TGTGCCAGCAGCACGACTGGGACAGCAGCTCTCACCTTC
TRBD1,once,TRBJ2-1,TRBV6-4,CASSVYGTGADNEQFF,TGTGCCAGCAGTGTATATGGGACAGGGGCCGATAATGAGCAGTTCTTC